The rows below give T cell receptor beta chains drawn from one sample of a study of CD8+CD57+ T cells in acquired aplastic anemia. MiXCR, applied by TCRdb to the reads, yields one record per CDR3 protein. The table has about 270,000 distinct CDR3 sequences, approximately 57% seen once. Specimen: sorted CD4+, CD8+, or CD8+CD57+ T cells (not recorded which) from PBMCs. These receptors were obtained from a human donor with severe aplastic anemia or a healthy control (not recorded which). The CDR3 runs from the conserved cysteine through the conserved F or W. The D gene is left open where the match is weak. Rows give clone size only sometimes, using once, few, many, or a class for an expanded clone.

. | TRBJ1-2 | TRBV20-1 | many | CSASPNHYGYTF | TGCAGTGCGAGCCCCAACCACTATGGCTACACCTTC
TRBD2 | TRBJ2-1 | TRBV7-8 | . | CASSLGLLGLAGGYEQFF | TGTGCCAGCAGCTTGGGCCTACTCGGACTAGCGGGGGGGTATGAGCAGTTCTTC
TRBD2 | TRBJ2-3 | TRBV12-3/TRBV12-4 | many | CASSFRGGPTDTQYF | TGTGCCAGCAGTTTCCGGGGGGGACCCACAGATACGCAGTATTTT
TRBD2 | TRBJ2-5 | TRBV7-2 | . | CASSLGDYAQETQYF | TGTGCCAGCAGCTTAGGGGACTATGCTCAAGAGACCCAGTACTTC
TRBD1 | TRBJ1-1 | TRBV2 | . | CASSRDRTLLSNTEAFF | TGTGCCAGCAGTCGGGACAGAACATTACTATCGAACACTGAAGCTTTCTTT
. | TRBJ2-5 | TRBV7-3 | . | CASSLDDRETQYF | TGTGCCAGCAGCTTAGACGATAGGGAGACCCAGTACTTC
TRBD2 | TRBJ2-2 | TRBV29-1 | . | CSAVGGLNTGELSF | TGCAGCGCCGTCGGGGGGTTGAACACCGGGGAGCTGTCTTTT
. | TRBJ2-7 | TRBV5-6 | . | CASSSQGSYEQYF | TGTGCCAGCAGCTCACAGGGCTCCTACGAGCAGTACTTC
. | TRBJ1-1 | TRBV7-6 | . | CASSPDSFDMNTEAFF | TGTGCCAGCAGCCCCGACAGCTTTGACATGAACACTGAAGCTTTCTTT
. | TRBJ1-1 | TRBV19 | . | CASNDRVNTEAYF | TGTGCCAGTAACGACAGAGTGAACACTGAAGCTTACTTT
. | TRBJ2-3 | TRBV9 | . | CASSVVEGGDTQYF | TGTGCCAGCAGCGTAGTAGAGGGGGGAGATACGCAGTATTTT
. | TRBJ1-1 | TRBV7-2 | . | CASSLGPGVIEAFF | TGTGCCAGCAGCTTAGGGCCAGGGGTTATTGAAGCTTTCTTT
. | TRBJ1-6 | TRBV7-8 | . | CASSLPGVGSPLHF | TGTGCCAGCAGCTTACCAGGGGTTGGATCACCCCTCCACTTT
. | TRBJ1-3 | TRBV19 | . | CASRSSSGNTIYF | TGTGCCAGTAGATCGAGCTCTGGAAACACCATATATTTT
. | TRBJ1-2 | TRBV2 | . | CASTGGGPYGYTF | TGTGCCAGCACCGGTGGAGGCCCCTATGGCTACACCTTC
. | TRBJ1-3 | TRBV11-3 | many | CASSLGLGNTIYF | TGTGCCAGCAGCTTAGGCCTTGGAAACACCATATATTTT
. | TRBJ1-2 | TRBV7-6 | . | CASSTDRVRGNYGYTF | TGTGCCAGCAGCACCGACCGTGTACGGGGGAACTATGGCTACACCTTC
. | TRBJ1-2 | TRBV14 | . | CASSQVGHAGNGYTF | TGTGCCAGCAGCCAAGTTGGCCACGCGGGAAATGGCTACACCTTC
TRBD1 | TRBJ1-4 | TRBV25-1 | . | CASSGFRQGSARKLFF | TGTGCCAGCAGTGGATTCCGACAGGGTTCTGCCCGAAAACTGTTTTTT
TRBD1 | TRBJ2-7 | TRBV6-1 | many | CASTRQGASYEQYF | TGTGCCAGCACGAGACAGGGGGCCTCCTACGAGCAGTACTTC
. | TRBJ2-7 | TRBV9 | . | CASSVWAQGGYEQYF | TGTGCCAGCAGCGTTTGGGCACAGGGGGGGTACGAGCAGTACTTC
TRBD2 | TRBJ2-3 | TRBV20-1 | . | CSARITSGGATDTQYF | TGCAGTGCTAGGATTACGAGCGGGGGGGCCACAGATACGCAGTATTTT
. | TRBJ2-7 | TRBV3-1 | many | CASSQVHEQYF | TGTGCCAGCAGCCAAGTCCACGAGCAGTACTTC
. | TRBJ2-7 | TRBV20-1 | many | CSARSPLRSHEQCF | TGCAGTGCTAGATCCCCGTTACGGTCCCACGAGCAGTGCTTC
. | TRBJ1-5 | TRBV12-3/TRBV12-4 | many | CASSGDINQPQHF | TGTGCCAGCAGCGGGGACATCAATCAGCCCCAGCATTTT
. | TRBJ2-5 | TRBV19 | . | CASSPREGWGTQYF | TGTGCCAGTAGTCCCCGTGAGGGATGGGGGACCCAGTACTTC
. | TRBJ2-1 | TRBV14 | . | CASSLGLGGWSYNEQFF | TGTGCCAGCAGCCTGGGATTGGGTGGGTGGTCCTACAATGAGCAGTTCTTC
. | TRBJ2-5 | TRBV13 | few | CASRRMETQYF | TGTGCCAGCAGGAGGATGGAGACCCAGTACTTC
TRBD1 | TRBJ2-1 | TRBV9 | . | CATSRDRGSYSEQFF | TGTGCCACCAGCAGGGACAGGGGTTCCTACAGTGAGCAGTTCTTC
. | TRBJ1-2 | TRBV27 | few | CASAENPNYGYTF | TGTGCCAGCGCGGAGAATCCTAACTATGGCTACACCTTC
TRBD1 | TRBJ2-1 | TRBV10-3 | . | CAITDRDYNEQFF | TGTGCCATCACGGACAGGGATTACAATGAGCAGTTCTTC
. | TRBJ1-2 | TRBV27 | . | CASSSLGRLPNYGYTF | TGTGCCAGCAGTTCCCTTGGACGGCTCCCTAACTATGGCTACACCTTC
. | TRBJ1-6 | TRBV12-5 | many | CASGFEQIPNSPLHF | TGTGCTAGTGGTTTTGAACAGATACCTAATTCACCCCTCCACTTT
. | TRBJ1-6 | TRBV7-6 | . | CASSSFNSPLHF | TGTGCCAGCAGCTCCTTTAATTCACCCCTCCACTTT
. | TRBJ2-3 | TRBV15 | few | CATSSPLTDTQYF | TGTGCCACCAGCAGCCCACTCACAGATACGCAGTATTTT
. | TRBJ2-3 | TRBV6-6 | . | CASSYPTGTSTDTRYF | TGTGCCAGCAGTTACCCCACAGGGACGAGCACAGATACGCGGTATTTT
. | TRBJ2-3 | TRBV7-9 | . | CASSLGDPGKADTQYF | TGTGCCAGCAGCTTGGGGGACCCAGGGAAGGCAGATACGCAGTATTTT
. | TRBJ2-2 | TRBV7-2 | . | CASSYSQGPIGGLFF | TGTGCCAGCAGTTACTCCCAGGGACCTATCGGGGGGCTGTTTTTT
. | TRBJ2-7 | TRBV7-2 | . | CAGSLERVRGQYF | TGTGCCGGCAGCTTAGAACGAGTCCGCGGGCAGTACTTC
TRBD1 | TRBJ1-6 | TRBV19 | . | CASSLQGLDNSPLHF | TGTGCCAGTAGTCTACAGGGGTTAGATAATTCACCCCTCCACTTT
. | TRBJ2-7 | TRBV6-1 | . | CACQDNREYYEQYF | TGTGCCTGCCAAGATAACAGGGAATACTACGAGCAGTACTTC
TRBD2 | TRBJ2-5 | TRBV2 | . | CASRNGLAGFETQYF | TGTGCCAGCAGAAACGGTCTAGCGGGGTTCGAGACCCAGTACTTC
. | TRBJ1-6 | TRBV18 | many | CASSPPFGTGNSPLHF | TGTGCCAGCTCACCACCCTTCGGGACGGGAAATTCACCCCTCCACTTT
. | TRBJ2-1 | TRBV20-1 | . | CSAKMGLYNEQFF | TGCAGTGCTAAGATGGGGTTATACAATGAGCAGTTCTTC
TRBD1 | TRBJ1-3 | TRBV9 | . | CASSVTGGHSGNTIYF | TGTGCCAGCAGCGTAACAGGGGGACATTCTGGAAACACCATATATTTT
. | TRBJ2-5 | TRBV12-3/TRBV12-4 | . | CASSKNRAEETQYF | TGTGCCAGCAGTAAAAACCGGGCCGAAGAGACCCAGTACTTC
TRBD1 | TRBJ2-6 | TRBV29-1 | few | CSVDQTGTRTGANVLTF | TGCAGCGTCGACCAGACAGGGACCAGAACTGGGGCCAACGTCCTGACTTTC
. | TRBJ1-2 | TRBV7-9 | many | CASSESPGGFNYGYTF | TGTGCCAGCAGCGAATCTCCGGGGGGCTTTAACTATGGCTACACCTTC
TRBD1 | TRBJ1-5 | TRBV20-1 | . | CSASRQGDSNQPQHF | TGCAGTGCTAGTCGACAGGGTGATAGCAATCAGCCCCAGCATTTT
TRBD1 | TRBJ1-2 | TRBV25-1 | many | CASSEPGDRDYGYTF | TGTGCCAGCAGTGAACCCGGGGACAGGGACTATGGCTACACCTTC
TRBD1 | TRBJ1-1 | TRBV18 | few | CASELGQGGTEAFF | TGTGCCAGCGAGTTAGGACAGGGGGGGACTGAAGCTTTCTTT
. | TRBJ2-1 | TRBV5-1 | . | CASSWDSSSYNEQFF | TGCGCCAGCAGCTGGGACTCTAGCTCCTACAATGAGCAGTTCTTC
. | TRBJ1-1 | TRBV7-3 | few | CASSLNSGGTGAFF | TGTGCCAGCAGCTTAAACAGCGGGGGCACAGGAGCTTTCTTT
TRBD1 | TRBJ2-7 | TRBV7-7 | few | CASRLRDRDSLSTYEQYF | TGTGCTAGCAGGCTAAGGGACAGGGACTCCTTATCCACCTACGAGCAGTACTTC
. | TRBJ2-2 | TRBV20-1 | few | CSARQHTGELFF | TGCAGTGCTAGGCAGCACACCGGGGAGCTGTTTTTT
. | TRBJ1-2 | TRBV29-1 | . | CSVDVGRGGYGYTF | TGCAGCGTTGACGTGGGCAGGGGAGGCTATGGCTACACCTTC
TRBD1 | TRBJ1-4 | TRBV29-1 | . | CSVDRVLDEKLFF | TGCAGCGTGGACAGGGTTCTCGATGAAAAACTGTTTTTT
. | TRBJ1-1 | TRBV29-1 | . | CSGRETGTGTEAFF | TGCAGCGGCAGGGAAACAGGGACGGGCACTGAAGCTTTCTTT
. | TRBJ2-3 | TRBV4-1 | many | CASSQDPPGHITDTQYF | TGCGCCAGCAGCCAAGACCCCCCGGGACACATCACAGATACGCAGTATTTT
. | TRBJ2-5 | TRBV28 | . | CASSLTPGTGQYGETQYF | TGTGCCAGCAGTTTAACCCCAGGGACGGGACAATATGGAGAGACCCAGTACTTC